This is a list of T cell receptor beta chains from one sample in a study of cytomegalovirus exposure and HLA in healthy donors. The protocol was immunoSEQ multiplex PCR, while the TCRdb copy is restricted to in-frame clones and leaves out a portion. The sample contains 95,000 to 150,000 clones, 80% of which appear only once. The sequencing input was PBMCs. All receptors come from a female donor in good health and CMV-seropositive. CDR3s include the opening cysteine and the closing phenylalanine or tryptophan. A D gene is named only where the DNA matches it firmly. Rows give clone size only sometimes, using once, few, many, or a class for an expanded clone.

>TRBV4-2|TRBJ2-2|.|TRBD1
CASSQDPGDRGLGGELFF
TGTGCCAGCAGCCAAGACCCGGGAGACAGGGGGCTGGGCGGGGAGCTGTTTTTT
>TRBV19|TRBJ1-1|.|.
CASSPRQGNTEAFF
TGTGCCAGTAGTCCTCGGCAGGGGAACACTGAAGCTTTCTTT
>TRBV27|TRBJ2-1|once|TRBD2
CASSLSSGGAGEQFF
TGTGCCAGCAGTTTATCAAGCGGGGGGGCCGGTGAGCAGTTCTTC
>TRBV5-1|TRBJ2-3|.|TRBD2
CASSLNPSGGTDTQYF
TGCGCCAGCAGCTTGAACCCCAGCGGGGGCACAGATACGCAGTATTTT
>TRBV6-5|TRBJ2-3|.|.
CASSLAGPTDTQYF
TGTGCCAGCAGTCTTGCGGGGCCCACAGATACGCAGTATTTT
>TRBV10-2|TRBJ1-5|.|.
CASSEPGDRAQHF
TGCGCCAGCAGTGAGCCCGGTGATCGGGCCCAGCATTTT
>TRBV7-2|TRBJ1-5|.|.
CASSLTGRWDQPQHF
TGTGCCAGCAGCTTAACAGGGCGGTGGGATCAGCCCCAGCATTTT
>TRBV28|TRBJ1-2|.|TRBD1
CASSLGAGGSYGYTF
TGTGCCAGCAGTTTAGGGGCAGGGGGCTCCTATGGCTACACCTTC
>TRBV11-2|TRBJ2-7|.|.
CASSFHYEQYF
TGTGCCAGCAGCTTTCACTACGAGCAGTACTTC
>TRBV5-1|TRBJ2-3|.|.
CASSLGLDHPDTQYF
TGCGCCAGCAGCTTGGGACTAGATCATCCAGATACGCAGTATTTT
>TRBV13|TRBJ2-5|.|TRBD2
CASSSTSGGETQYF
TGTGCCAGCAGCTCGACTAGCGGGGGGGAGACCCAGTACTTC
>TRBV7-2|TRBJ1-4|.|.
CATRGTTYQKLFF
TGTGCCACCCGAGGGACAACCTACCAAAAACTGTTTTTT
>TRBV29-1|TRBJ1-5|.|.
CSVSSSNQPQHF
TGCAGCGTTTCCTCGAGCAATCAGCCCCAGCATTTT
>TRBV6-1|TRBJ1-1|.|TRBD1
CATLGQGNTEAFF
TGTGCCACCCTGGGACAGGGGAACACTGAAGCTTTCTTT
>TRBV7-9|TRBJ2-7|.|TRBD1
CASSLEAGTGGEQYF
TGTGCCAGCAGCTTAGAGGCCGGGACAGGGGGCGAGCAGTACTTC
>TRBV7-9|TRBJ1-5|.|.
CASSRDFQPQHF
TGTGCCAGCAGCCGGGACTTTCAGCCCCAGCATTTT
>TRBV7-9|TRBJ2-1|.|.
CASSFRGNEQFF
TGTGCCAGCAGCTTTCGGGGAAATGAGCAGTTCTTC
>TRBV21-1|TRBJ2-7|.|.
CASTYSYEQYF
TGTGCCAGCACCTACTCCTACGAGCAGTACTTC
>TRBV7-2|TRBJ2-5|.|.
CARDLQETQYF
TGTGCCAGGGACTTACAAGAGACCCAGTACTTC
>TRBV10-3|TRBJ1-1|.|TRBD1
CAINTQGETEAFF
TGTGCCATCAACACGCAGGGGGAGACTGAAGCTTTCTTT
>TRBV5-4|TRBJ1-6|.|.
CASSLGTDMGSPLHF
TGTGCCAGCAGCTTGGGGACGGACATGGGATCACCCCTCCACTTT
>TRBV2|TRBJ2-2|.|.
CASTSQGTTGELFF
TGTGCCAGCACCTCACAGGGCACCACCGGGGAGCTGTTTTTT
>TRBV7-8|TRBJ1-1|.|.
CASSLVSGNTEAFF
TGTGCCAGCAGCTTAGTTTCCGGGAACACTGAAGCTTTCTTT